This T cell receptor beta chain is from a study of blood T cells in healthy people across ages. CDR3 length: 20 amino acids. V lost 0 bases to trimming and J lost 3 bases; unmatched junction nucleotides: 9. Germline V lookup: CDR1 SGHTA, CDR2 FQGNSA. The authors ran a second PCR of roughly 6 to 12 cycles using a sample-barcoded 5' primer and a J-beta primer mix. A single record per CDR3 protein comes from TCRdb applying MiXCR to the 5' RACE reads. This table has about 730,000 distinct CDR3 sequences, about 40% appearing once. The source material was blood. The V and J genes are TRBV7-2 and TRBJ2-3; 16 bases align to TRBD2. This clonotype originated in a woman in her fifties or sixties in good health. For the CDR3, the DNA is TGTGCCAGCAGCTTAGCAAGAGGGACTAGCGGGAGGGCCCGGACAGATACGCAGTATTTT. It encodes CASSLARGTSGRARTDTQYF.